The 26 T cell receptor beta chains below all came from one sample that was sequenced in a study of Tregs in tolerant kidney transplant recipients. Here immunoSEQ multiplex PCR was the method, and the copy in TCRdb shows in-frame clones only, minus some. The profile shows about 94,000 clones, 93% of them singletons. This specimen was CD4+ T cells from blood, taken before the transplant. The receptor source for this set is a human donor who received a combined kidney and bone marrow transplant.

The chain uses TRBV27 and TRBJ2-7, with a weak D call TRBD1 (6 bases). This CDR3 comprises 14 residues. V was trimmed by 3 bases and J by 5 bases, leaving 14 bases between them. Germline V gene sequence: CDR1 MNHEY, CDR2 SMNVEV (reference sequence). CDR3 sequence (DNA): TGTGCCAGCAGTTTTCTTGCAGGGGTTAACGAGCAGTACTTC. This sequence encodes CASSFLAGVNEQYF.

The V gene is TRBV11-2, the J gene TRBJ2-1; 16 nucleotides agree with TRBD2. Germline V gene lookup returns CDR1 SGHAT and CDR2 FQNNGV. The CDR3 is made up of 17 amino acids. Trimming took 3 bases from V and 7 from J; bases not matched to a gene: 6. CDR3 region: CASSFRGTSGGANEQFF. The CDR3 nucleotides read TGTGCCAGCAGCTTTCGGGGGACTAGCGGGGGGGCTAATGAGCAGTTCTTC.

The rearrangement uses TRBV7-9 and TRBJ2-5; 10 nucleotides align to TRBD2. Germline CDR1 is SEHNR and CDR2 is FQNEAQ (reference sequence). This CDR3 region has 14 residues. With 5 bases clipped from V and 5 bases from J, the junction kept 5 bases outside the gene matches. CDR3 sequence: CASSQRGGQETQYF. The CDR3 DNA sequence: TGTGCCAGCAGCCAGCGGGGGGGCCAGGAGACCCAGTACTTC.

The rearrangement joins TRBV18 to TRBJ1-3; D gene uncertain. V lost 3 bases to trimming and J lost 0 bases, with 15 bases between them. The CDR3 length is 17 residues. Germline-derived CDR1 and CDR2 are KGHSH and LQKENI. The CDR3 is CASSPREQPISGNTIYF. CDR3 coding DNA: TGTGCCAGCTCACCCCGGGAGCAACCAATCTCTGGAAACACCATATATTTT.

This clone was seen once. The chain uses TRBV7-2 and TRBJ1-2; D may be TRBD1 (6 bases). CDR3 length: 14 residues. Per the germline V gene, CDR1 is SGHTA and CDR2 is FQGNSA. With 4 bases removed from V and 4 bases from J, the gap between germline ends came to 13 bases. DNA of the CDR3: TGTGCCAGCAGCTCCCGACAGGATGTCTATGGCTACACCTTC. It translates to CASSSRQDVYGYTF. Based on the CDR3 plus reference TRBV7-2 and TRBJ1-2, the full variable domain is GAGVSQSPSNKVTEKGKDVELRCDPISGHTALYWYRQSLGQGLEFLIYFQGNSAPDKSGLPSDRFSAERTGGSVSTLTIQRTQQEDSAVYLCASSSRQDVYGYTFGSGTRLTVV.

The chain recombines TRBV7-8 with TRBJ2-1, with 11 bases that match TRBD2. The CDR3 sequence is 16 residues long. The germline V gene has CDR1 SGHVS and CDR2 FQNEAQ. With V trimmed by 1 base and J by 4 bases, 3 bases remained unmatched. CDR3 protein: CASSLEGLAVYNEQFF. CDR3 nucleotide sequence: TGTGCCAGCAGCTTAGAGGGACTAGCGGTTTACAATGAGCAGTTCTTC.

The chain carries TRBV6-1 and TRBJ1-2, with a weak D call TRBD1 (6 bases). This CDR3 has 13 residues. Germline V lookup: CDR1 MNHNS, CDR2 SASEGT. The V and J ends lost 0 bases and 7 bases respectively, with 9 bases between them. The CDR3 here is CASSEATGSGYTF. The CDR3 DNA reads as TGTGCCAGCAGTGAAGCAACAGGGTCTGGCTACACCTTC.

The rearrangement links TRBV7-7 to TRBJ2-5; 8 nucleotides line up with TRBD1. The CDR3 is 15 amino acids. Germline V CDR1 and CDR2: SSHAT, FNYEAQ (reference sequence). V shed 5 bases and J 4 bases; nucleotides not matched to a gene: 9. The CDR3 coding sequence is TGTGCCAGCAGCCTCAGGGGGCGCGGATTAGAGACCCAGTACTTC. It codes for CASSLRGRGLETQYF.

The chain employs TRBV5-1 and TRBJ2-5, with D unclear. CDR1 and CDR2 (germline): SGHRS, YFSETQ. The CDR3 is made up of 15 amino acids. Trimming cost V 5 bases and J 1 base, with 15 bases left between them. The chain's CDR3 is CASRRLGGSQETQYF. CDR3 nucleotides: TGCGCCAGCAGGAGGCTCGGCGGCAGCCAAGAGACCCAGTACTTC.

This clone was picked up one time. V is TRBV11-2 and J is TRBJ1-2, with TRBD1 matching 8 bases. CDR1 and CDR2 from the germline V gene are SGHAT and FQNNGV. This CDR3 comprises 16 residues. The ends lost 5 bases at V and 6 bases at J; junction bases unmatched: 14. The CDR3 nucleotides are TGTGCCAGCAGCCATGGACAGGGCGAGAGGCGGGATGGCTACACCTTC. This gives the protein CASSHGQGERRDGYTF.

J is TRBJ2-7 and V is TRBV11-3; no firm D call. In germline, CDR1 is SGHNT, CDR2 YENEEA. The CDR3 runs to 15 residues. V was trimmed by 0 bases and J by 9 bases, leaving 18 bases between them. CDR3 region: CASSLESQILRRQYF. DNA for the CDR3: TGTGCCAGCAGCTTAGAAAGTCAGATTCTACGGAGGCAGTACTTC.

The CDR3 DNA follows: TGTGCCAGCAGTTTGCAGGGGGGAGAGCAGCCCCAGCATTTT. Encoded protein: CASSLQGGEQPQHF. The gene calls are TRBV28 and TRBJ1-5, with 7 positions matching TRBD1. Germline V gene data show CDR1 as MDHEN and CDR2 as SYDVKM. CDR3 length: 14 amino acids. Trimming took 3 bases from V and 7 from J; bases not matched to a gene: 6.

The chain employs TRBV4-1 and TRBJ1-3, with TRBD1 as a possible D gene (5 bases). This CDR3 is 15 amino acids long. V lost 1 base and J 8 bases, leaving 15 bases between the germline ends. Germline-derived CDR1 and CDR2 are MGHRA and YSYEKL. CDR3 sequence reads: CASSQGFPDSYTIYF. Here the CDR3 DNA reads TGCGCCAGCAGCCAAGGGTTTCCCGACAGTTACACCATATATTTT.

This clone appeared a single time. The rearrangement links TRBV7-6 to TRBJ2-2; 11 nucleotides match TRBD2. Looked up from germline, CDR1 is SGHVS and CDR2 is FNYEAQ. The junction had 2 bases not matched to a gene; V was cut back by 5 bases and J by 0 bases. The CDR3 is made up of 16 amino acids. Written as DNA, the CDR3 is TGTGCCAGCAGCGTACTAGCGGGGGCGAACACCGGGGAGCTGTTTTTT. It yields the protein CASSVLAGANTGELFF.

V usage is TRBV6-1 and J usage is TRBJ1-2; D perhaps matches TRBD1 (5 bases). This CDR3 comprises 14 residues. Between the trimmed V and J ends, which lost 0 bases and 2 bases, there was a span of 7 bases. Per the germline V gene, CDR1 is MNHNS and CDR2 is SASEGT. The CDR3 DNA sequence: TGTGCCAGCAGTGAAGCACGGGGGAACTATGGCTACACCTTC. It translates to CASSEARGNYGYTF.

The rearrangement links TRBV2 to TRBJ2-1; D uncertain. The CDR3 runs to 13 residues. V dropped 5 bases and J dropped 9 bases, with 14 bases sitting between them. CDR1 and CDR2 from the germline V gene are SNHLY and FYNNEI. CDR3 region: CASSSTVSVEQFF. The CDR3 DNA reads TGTGCCAGCAGTTCCACGGTTTCTGTTGAGCAGTTCTTC.

Concerning this clone: Other DNA sequences in this sample translate to the same CDR3. The chain carries TRBV30 and TRBJ1-6; 8 nucleotides match TRBD1. Germline CDR1 is GTSNPN and CDR2 is SVGIG (reference sequence). This CDR3 has 16 amino acids. V lost 2 bases, J lost 3 bases, and 6 bases stayed unmatched. The CDR3 nucleotides read TGTGCCTGGAGTCAGCCAGACAGGGGCTATAATTCACCCCTCCACTTT. Its protein is CAWSQPDRGYNSPLHF.

V gene TRBV4-3 combines with J gene TRBJ2-5; no definite D call. Looked up from germline, CDR1 is LGHNA and CDR2 is YSLEER. The V end was cut by 0 bases, the J end by 4 bases, with 6 bases between. CDR3 size: 13 residues. The CDR3 coding sequence is TGCGCCAGCAGCCAAGACGCAGGAGAGACCCAGTACTTC. Amino acid sequence: CASSQDAGETQYF.

This rearrangement joins TRBV9 to TRBJ1-3; possibly TRBD1 for D (5 bases). The germline V gene has CDR1 SGDLS and CDR2 YYNGEE. Trimming removed 2 bases from V and 0 bases from J, with 15 bases in between. This CDR3 is 17 amino acids long. Written as DNA, the CDR3 is TGTGCCAGCAGCGTCGAAACGCGGACACACTCTGGAAACACCATATATTTT. Its translation is CASSVETRTHSGNTIYF.

This chain joins TRBV6-1 and TRBJ1-1; 7 nucleotides align to TRBD1. Germline V gene data show CDR1 as MNHNS and CDR2 as SASEGT. The J segment lost 0 bases and the V segment lost 7 bases, leaving 5 bases of the junction unmatched. The CDR3 contains 14 residues. The CDR3 DNA sequence: TGTGCCAGCATCAGGGGGTTAATGAACACTGAAGCTTTCTTT. Translated: CASIRGLMNTEAFF.

V and J are TRBV11-2 and TRBJ2-5; 14 bases align to TRBD2. V was pared by 4 bases and J by 5 bases, with 6 bases of the junction left unmatched. CDR1 and CDR2 (germline): SGHAT, FQNNGV. There are 16 residues in the CDR3. CDR3 loop: CASSSWTSGGLETQYF. CDR3 DNA: TGTGCCAGCAGCTCGTGGACTAGCGGGGGGTTGGAGACCCAGTACTTC. Using reference TRBV11-2 and TRBJ2-5 for the parts outside the CDR3, the full variable domain is EAGVAQSPRYKIIEKRQSVAFWCNPISGHATLYWYQQILGQGPKLLIQFQNNGVVDDSQLPKDRFSAERLKGVDSTLKIQPAKLEDSAVYLCASSSWTSGGLETQYFGPGTRLLVL.

V and J are TRBV7-3 and TRBJ2-1; the match to TRBD2 covers 8 bases. Germline V gene data show CDR1 as SGHTA and CDR2 as FQGTGA. The CDR3 sequence is 16 residues long. J gave up 7 bases and V 1 base, and 9 bases lay outside the gene matches. Here the CDR3 reads CASSLSSGAVLNEQFF. CDR3 DNA sequence: TGTGCCAGCAGCTTAAGTAGCGGGGCTGTTTTAAATGAGCAGTTCTTC.

The chain links TRBV7-2 to TRBJ1-1; a weak D match, TRBD1 (5 bases). Germline V gives CDR1 SGHTA, CDR2 FQGNSA. Trimming cost V 3 bases and J 4 bases, with 15 bases left between them. This CDR3 has 15 residues. The DNA for the CDR3 is TGTGCCAGCAGCTTGGTCGGGGGGGAGATCACTGAAGCTTTCTTT. Its translation is CASSLVGGEITEAFF.

The chain links TRBV5-1 to TRBJ1-2, with TRBD1 identical over 8 bases. This CDR3 spans 16 amino acids. The V segment lost 3 bases and the J segment 7 bases; nucleotides outside the gene matches: 14. Per germline, CDR1 SGHRS and CDR2 YFSETQ. The DNA for the CDR3 is TGCGCCAGCAGCTACTTCGAGGCAGGGGGCTTAGGTGGCTACACCTTC. Residues: CASSYFEAGGLGGYTF.

The genes are TRBV7-9 and TRBJ2-1, with D uncertain. The CDR3 has 10 residues. The V end lost 11 bases, the J end lost 3 bases, and 5 bases lay between the germline ends. Germline-derived CDR1 and CDR2 are SEHNR and FQNEAQ (reference sequence). CDR3 sequence: CAPYYNEQFF. DNA for the CDR3: TGTGCCCCTTACTACAATGAGCAGTTCTTC.

The V call is TRBV9, the J call TRBJ1-2; no clear D. Trimming shortened V by 0 bases and J by 4 bases, and 10 bases separated the two germline ends. CDR1 and CDR2 (germline): SGDLS, YYNGEE. This CDR3 region has 14 residues. This CDR3 reads CASSVGEAAYGYTF. In nucleotides, the CDR3 is TGTGCCAGCAGCGTAGGTGAAGCGGCCTATGGCTACACCTTC.